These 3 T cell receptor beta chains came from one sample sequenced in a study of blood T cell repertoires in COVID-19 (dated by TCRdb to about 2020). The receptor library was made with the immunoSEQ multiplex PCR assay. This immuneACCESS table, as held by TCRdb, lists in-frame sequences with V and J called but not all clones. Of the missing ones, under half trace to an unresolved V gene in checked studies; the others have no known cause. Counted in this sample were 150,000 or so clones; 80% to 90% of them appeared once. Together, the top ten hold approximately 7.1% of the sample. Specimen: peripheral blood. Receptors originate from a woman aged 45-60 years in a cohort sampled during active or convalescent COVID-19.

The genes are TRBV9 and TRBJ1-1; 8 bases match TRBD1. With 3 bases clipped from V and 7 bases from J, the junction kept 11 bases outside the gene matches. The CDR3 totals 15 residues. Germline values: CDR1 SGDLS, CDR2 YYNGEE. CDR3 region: CASSAIRDRRVEAFF. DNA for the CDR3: TGTGCCAGCAGCGCAATCCGGGACAGGAGAGTTGAAGCTTTCTTT.

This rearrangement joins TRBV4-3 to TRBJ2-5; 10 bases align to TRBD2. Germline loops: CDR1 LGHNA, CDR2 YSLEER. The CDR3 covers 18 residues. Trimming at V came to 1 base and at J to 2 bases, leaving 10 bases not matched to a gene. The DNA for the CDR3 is TGCGCCAGCAGCCAAGGGACAGGGACTAGCGCATATCAAGAGACCCAGTACTTC. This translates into CASSQGTGTSAYQETQYF.

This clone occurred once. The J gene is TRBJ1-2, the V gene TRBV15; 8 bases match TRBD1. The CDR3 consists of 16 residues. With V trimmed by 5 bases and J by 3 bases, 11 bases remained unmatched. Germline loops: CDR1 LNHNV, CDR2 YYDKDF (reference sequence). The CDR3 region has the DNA TGTGCCACCAGCCCCCAACAGGGGGGGTCGGACTATGGCTACACCTTC. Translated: CATSPQQGGSDYGYTF. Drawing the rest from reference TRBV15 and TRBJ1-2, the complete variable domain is DAMVIQNPRYQVTQFGKPVTLSCSQTLNHNVMYWYQQKSSQAPKLLFHYYDKDFNNEADTPDNFQSRRPNTSFCFLDIRSPGLGDTAMYLCATSPQQGGSDYGYTFGSGTRLTVV.